These 21 T cell receptor beta chains came from one sample sequenced in a study of blood T cell repertoires in COVID-19. Assay used: immunoSEQ multiplex PCR; TCRdb lists only in-frame clones, some missing. Here the sample spans about 150,000 clones, 80% to 90% being singletons. The material sequenced was peripheral blood. All receptors come from a woman aged 70 to 79 with acute or convalescent COVID-19.

This clone was observed a few times. The chain has TRBV7-2 and TRBJ1-5; 7 positions match TRBD1. The germline CDR1 and CDR2 sequences are SGHTA and FQGNSA. V lost 1 base to trimming and J lost 4 bases; unmatched junction nucleotides: 4. CDR3 length equals 15 residues. Written as DNA, the CDR3 is TGTGCCAGCAGCTTAGAGACAGGGATTAATCAGCCCCAGCATTTT. Translating gives CASSLETGINQPQHF.

The genes are TRBV6-1 and TRBJ1-4, with 7 bases aligning to TRBD1. The germline gives CDR1 MNHNS, CDR2 SASEGT. Trimming at V came to 2 bases and at J to 3 bases, leaving 15 bases not matched to a gene. This CDR3 comprises 19 residues. CDR3 sequence: CASSESRGGVGRSNEKLFF. CDR3 DNA sequence: TGTGCCAGCAGTGAAAGTAGAGGGGGCGTAGGGAGGTCTAATGAAAAACTGTTTTTT.

The chain has TRBV7-2 and TRBJ1-4, with D unresolved. CDR1 is SGHTA and CDR2 is FQGNSA in the germline V gene. V was trimmed by 1 base and J by 7 bases, leaving 10 bases between them. This CDR3 contains 14 residues. The CDR3 DNA reads as TGTGCCAGCAGCTTAGGCCCAGGAGGTGAAAAACTGTTTTTT. Amino acid sequence: CASSLGPGGEKLFF.

The CDR3 protein is CASSLTRTGWNEQYF. The CDR3 nucleotides read TGTGCCAGCAGCTTGACCCGGACAGGGTGGAACGAGCAGTACTTC. This chain joins TRBV7-9 and TRBJ2-7; 8 nucleotides align to TRBD1. V shed 3 bases, J shed 5 bases, and the junction held 9 bases outside the gene matches. Looked up from germline, CDR1 is SEHNR and CDR2 is FQNEAQ (reference sequence). The CDR3 runs 15 residues. Full variable domain (remainder filled in from reference TRBV7-9 and TRBJ2-7): DTGVSQNPRHKITKRGQNVTFRCDPISEHNRLYWYRQTLGQGPEFLTYFQNEAQLEKSRLLSDRFSAERPKGSFSTLEIQRTEQGDSAMYLCASSLTRTGWNEQYFGPGTRLTVT.

The V and J genes are TRBV3-1 (or the pseudogene TRBV3-2) and TRBJ1-6; D not resolved. Between the trimmed V and J ends, which lost 8 bases and 10 bases, there was a span of 12 bases. Per germline, CDR1 LGHDT and CDR2 YNNKEL (reference sequence). This CDR3 contains 12 residues. CDR3 in amino acids: CASGRSGSPLHF. CDR3 bases: TGTGCCAGCGGGAGATCTGGATCACCCCTCCACTTT.

The chain carries TRBV11-3 and TRBJ2-1; 16 positions agree with TRBD2. V was clipped by 1 base and J by 6 bases; unmatched bases: 6. Germline V gives CDR1 SGHNT, CDR2 YENEEA. The CDR3 extends over 18 amino acids. The CDR3 coding sequence is TGTGCCAGCAGCTTAGGTACCGGGACTAGCGGGGGGGCCAATGAGCAGTTCTTC. Encoded protein: CASSLGTGTSGGANEQFF.

The V call is TRBV28, the J call TRBJ2-2, with 9 bases identical to TRBD1. Germline CDR1 reads MDHEN; CDR2 reads SYDVKM. The CDR3 runs to 16 residues. The V gene end was trimmed by 7 bases and the J gene end by 2 bases; junction bases not matched to a gene: 8. The CDR3: CASTAWGQGNTGELFF. CDR3 in DNA: TGTGCCAGCACCGCCTGGGGACAGGGAAACACCGGGGAGCTGTTTTTT.

CDR3: CASSWSGGNTEAFF. In DNA form, the CDR3 reads TGTGCCAGTAGTTGGAGTGGAGGGAACACTGAAGCTTTCTTT. The chain carries TRBV19 and TRBJ1-1; D remains unclear. Trimming removed 5 bases from V and 1 base from J, with 11 bases in between. CDR1 and CDR2 (germline): LNHDA, SQIVND (reference sequence). The CDR3 has 14 amino acids.

The V and J genes are TRBV27 and TRBJ2-1, with 7 bases lining up with TRBD1. Germline V lookup: CDR1 MNHEY, CDR2 SMNVEV (reference sequence). Trimming at V came to 6 bases and at J to 4 bases, leaving 3 bases not matched to a gene. CDR3 length: 13 amino acids. The CDR3 DNA is TGTGCCAGCAGCTTGGACAGGTACAATGAGCAGTTCTTC. This sequence encodes CASSLDRYNEQFF.

The chain carries TRBV18 and TRBJ2-1; D remains ambiguous. This CDR3 comprises 14 residues. Looked up from germline, CDR1 is KGHSH and CDR2 is LQKENI. Trimming took off 0 bases at V and 3 bases at J, with 6 bases between the two ends. For the CDR3, the DNA is TGTGCCAGCTCACCACCCCCAGTCTACAATGAGCAGTTCTTC. This sequence encodes CASSPPPVYNEQFF.

This rearrangement joins TRBV6-6 to TRBJ2-1, with D unclear. From germline, CDR1 is MNHNY and CDR2 SVGAGI (reference sequence). Deletions cut 4 bases from V and 4 bases from J, with 14 bases between. The CDR3 spans 15 residues. CDR3 DNA sequence: TGTGCCAGCAGTTCCGCGGAGAATACGTACAATGAGCAGTTCTTC. It yields the protein CASSSAENTYNEQFF.

The chain is built from TRBV28 and TRBJ2-3; the D gene is possibly TRBD1 (6 bases). Trimming shortened V by 2 bases and J by 3 bases, and 9 bases separated the two germline ends. Per the germline V gene, CDR1 is MDHEN and CDR2 is SYDVKM. CDR3 length: 14 amino acids. The CDR3 loop reads CASSLTGLTDTQYF. In nucleotides, the CDR3 is TGTGCCAGCAGTTTAACAGGGTTGACAGATACGCAGTATTTT.

For the CDR3, the DNA is TGTGCCAGCGTCAGCGTCTCTGGGGCAGCGCAAGAGACCCAGTACTTC. Translated: CASVSVSGAAQETQYF. The rearrangement uses TRBV3-1 (or the pseudogene TRBV3-2) and TRBJ2-5; the D gene is possibly TRBD1 (5 bases). From germline, CDR1 is LGHDT and CDR2 YNNKEL (reference sequence). The V end was cut by 8 bases, the J end by 2 bases, with 21 bases between. CDR3 size: 16 residues.

V is TRBV9 and J is TRBJ2-7, with TRBD1 matching over 9 bases. Germline assignment: CDR1 SGDLS and CDR2 YYNGEE. The CDR3 is 16 amino acids. V shed 0 bases and J 1 base; nucleotides not matched to a gene: 5. CDR3 in DNA: TGTGCCAGCAGCGTAGCTCCGGACAGGGGTTCCTACGAGCAGTACTTC. This encodes CASSVAPDRGSYEQYF.

This clone was seen just once. In DNA form, the CDR3 reads TGTGCCAGCACCCGGACTAGCGGGGGGGCCGTATCTTCCTACGAGCAGTACGTC. This encodes CASTRTSGGAVSSYEQYV. The chain links TRBV21-1 to TRBJ2-7; TRBD2, as called in the table, went unchecked against the DNA. TRBV21-1 is assigned pseudogene status. The CDR3 sequence is 18 residues long.

The chain links TRBV18 to TRBJ1-1, with D hard to call. This CDR3 is 15 amino acids long. The V end was cut by 0 bases, the J end by 4 bases, with 12 bases between. Germline lookup yields CDR1 KGHSH and CDR2 LQKENI. The CDR3 bases are TGTGCCAGCTCACCACCGCGGAAGGGAGGCACTGAAGCTTTCTTT. Its translation is CASSPPRKGGTEAFF.

The gene calls are TRBV27 and TRBJ2-1; the D gene is possibly TRBD2 (7 bases). Trimming took 5 bases from V and 10 from J, leaving 21 bases between them. CDR3 length: 15 amino acids. CDR1 MNHEY and CDR2 SMNVEV come from the germline V gene (reference sequence). This CDR3 is CASSPGDGGRREQFF. Written as DNA, the CDR3 is TGTGCCAGCAGTCCAGGCGACGGGGGGCGCCGGGAGCAGTTCTTC.

The chain uses TRBV18 and TRBJ1-5, with D possibly matching TRBD1 (5 bases). V gave up 1 base and J gave up 6 bases, with 10 bases separating them. This CDR3 contains 14 residues. Germline CDR1 and CDR2: KGHSH and LQKENI. CDR3 region: CASSPQGSSQPQHF. The DNA for the CDR3 is TGTGCCAGCTCACCACAGGGGTCTAGTCAGCCCCAGCATTTT.

The table lists this clone with a few counts. This chain uses TRBV6-5 with TRBJ1-2; tentative D call: TRBD1 (6 bases). The CDR3 has 12 amino acids. V gave up 4 bases and J gave up 8 bases, with 11 bases separating them. CDR1 is MNHEY and CDR2 is SVGAGI in the germline V gene. The CDR3 sequence is CASSLTGKGYTF. CDR3 in DNA: TGTGCCAGCAGTTTAACAGGGAAAGGCTACACCTTC.

The chain links TRBV27 to TRBJ1-1; 9 nucleotides align to TRBD1. The CDR3 is made up of 15 amino acids. CDR1 MNHEY and CDR2 SMNVEV come from the germline V gene (reference sequence). Germline trimming cut 6 bases from V and 5 bases from J; bases unmatched to any gene: 10. The CDR3 protein is CASRGGQGRRTEAFF. In DNA form, the CDR3 reads TGTGCCAGCAGGGGAGGACAGGGGAGGAGGACTGAAGCTTTCTTT.

This chain links TRBV5-1 with TRBJ1-6; 11 bases map to TRBD1. V trimming: 0 bases; J trimming: 5 bases; junction bases outside the gene matches: 7. CDR1 and CDR2 from the germline V gene are SGHRS and YFSETQ. The CDR3 is 18 amino acids. CDR3 in amino acids: CASSLVGQGARNNSPLHF. CDR3 coding DNA: TGCGCCAGCAGCTTGGTTGGACAGGGGGCGCGAAATAATTCACCCCTCCACTTT.